The 7 T cell receptor beta chains below come from one sample, sequenced in a study of monozygotic twins with inflammatory bowel disease. Reanalyzing the 5' RACE reads, TCRdb keeps one entry per CDR3 protein, without DNA. With 300,000 to 400,000 distinct CDR3 sequences in the sample, the ten largest clones hold around 2%. Material for sequencing was blood. The receptors originated from a human donor with ulcerative colitis or Crohn's disease, or a healthy co-twin of an affected twin (not recorded which).

The chain is built from TRBV5-1 and TRBJ2-6; absent DNA, TCRdb's TRBD1 call cannot be checked. The germline V gene has CDR1 SGHRS and CDR2 YFSETQ. This CDR3 contains 18 residues. The CDR3 loop is CASSSSAGRSSGANVLTF.

The chain has TRBV20-1 and TRBJ1-5. Germline CDR1 reads DFQATT; CDR2 reads SNEGSKA (reference sequence). This CDR3 comprises 14 residues. The chain's CDR3 is CSAVETARNQPQHF.

The V and J genes are TRBV10-3 and TRBJ2-5; lacking DNA, the TRBD1 call made by TCRdb goes unchecked. Germline V CDR1 and CDR2: ENHRY, SYGVKD. The CDR3 is made up of 13 amino acids. Here the CDR3 reads CAISGQGSETQYF.

The chain links TRBV4-1 to TRBJ2-7. Germline V gene sequence: CDR1 MGHRA, CDR2 YSYEKL. The CDR3 runs to 17 residues. This CDR3 is CASSHSQALGGSYEQYF.

V gene TRBV19 combines with J gene TRBJ1-5; the TCRdb call, TRBD1, lacks DNA for checking. This CDR3 region has 15 residues. CDR1 and CDR2 from the germline V gene are LNHDA and SQIVND (reference sequence). This chain's CDR3 is CASSARGRQNQPQHF.

The rearrangement links TRBV20-1 to TRBJ2-7. The CDR3 sequence is 12 residues long. The germline V gene has CDR1 DFQATT and CDR2 SNEGSKA (reference sequence). CDR3 in amino acids: CSAEEGSYEQYF.

The CDR3 loop is CSARPRIQGAYHGYTF. The chain links TRBV20-1 to TRBJ1-2; TCRdb calls TRBD1, which cannot be checked without DNA. The CDR3 runs 16 residues. Germline lookup yields CDR1 DFQATT and CDR2 SNEGSKA (reference sequence).